The 16 T cell receptor beta chains below were found in one sample sequenced in a study of T cells of healthy individuals. From the 5' RACE reads, TCRdb called clonotypes with MiXCR, one entry per CDR3 protein. The data hold around 79,000 distinct CDR3 sequences, with about 5% observed a single time. Receptors originate from a female donor in good health.

This clonotype was observed at least ten times. The chain uses TRBV3-1 and TRBJ1-1; D unclear. The V gene lost 0 bases and the J gene lost 0 bases, with 5 bases spanning the gap. The CDR3 contains 14 residues. Per the germline V gene, CDR1 is LGHDT and CDR2 is YNNKEL (reference sequence). This chain's CDR3 is CASSQEQLNTEAFF. CDR3 DNA: TGTGCCAGCAGCCAAGAACAACTGAACACTGAAGCTTTCTTT.

At least ten counts were recorded for this clonotype. The chain joins TRBV7-9 to TRBJ2-4, with D perhaps matching TRBD2 (5 bases). V lost 5 bases and J lost 6, with 11 bases in between. Looked up from germline, CDR1 is SEHNR and CDR2 is FQNEAQ (reference sequence). The CDR3 runs to 13 residues. The CDR3 bases are TGTGCCAGCAGCCACCATGCGGGAAACATTCAGTACTTC. It encodes CASSHHAGNIQYF.

This clonotype occurred a few times. The chain employs TRBV7-3 and TRBJ2-3; D is ambiguous. The CDR3 loop spans 16 amino acids. V lost 2 bases, J lost 0 bases, and 12 bases lay in between. Germline V lookup: CDR1 SGHTA, CDR2 FQGTGA. The CDR3 region has the DNA TGTGCCAGCAGCTTATTCCCTAATCCAAGCACAGATACGCAGTATTTT. Residues: CASSLFPNPSTDTQYF.

The V call is TRBV5-4, the J call TRBJ2-7; 11 bases fit TRBD2. V lost 4 bases, J lost 6 bases, and 9 bases stayed unmatched. CDR1 and CDR2 (germline): SGHNT, YYREEE (reference sequence). The CDR3 loop spans 15 amino acids. CDR3 sequence reads: CASSPLAGGPGEQYF. The CDR3, as DNA: TGTGCCAGCAGCCCTTTAGCGGGAGGGCCTGGCGAGCAGTACTTC.

This clonotype was counted between two and nine times. J is TRBJ2-2 and V is TRBV12-3 or TRBV12-4; no clear D. The V and J ends lost 8 bases and 2 bases respectively, with 12 bases between them. The length of the CDR3 is 14 residues. The CDR3 here is CASALSRNTGELFF. For the CDR3, the DNA is TGTGCCAGCGCCCTTAGCAGAAACACCGGGGAGCTGTTTTTT.

This clonotype was counted at least ten times. The chain employs TRBV15 and TRBJ2-7; TRBD1 aligns across 9 bases. The germline CDR1 and CDR2 sequences are LNHNV and YYDKDF (reference sequence). The CDR3 consists of 14 residues. The ends lost 4 bases at V and 1 base at J; junction bases unmatched: 2. DNA for the CDR3: TGTGCCACCAGCATGACAGGGGGGTCCTACGAGCAGTACTTC. Its translation is CATSMTGGSYEQYF.

In its sample, this clonotype was seen many times. The chain employs TRBV29-1 and TRBJ2-3, with 8 bases matching TRBD2. J lost 6 bases, V lost 5 bases, and 13 bases had no gene match. This CDR3 spans 15 amino acids. Per the germline V gene, CDR1 is SQVTM and CDR2 is ANQGSEA. Here the CDR3 reads CSVCDPGTRADTQYF. The CDR3, as DNA: TGCAGCGTTTGTGATCCCGGGACTAGGGCCGATACGCAGTATTTT.

This clonotype was recorded many times. The rearrangement links TRBV12-3 or TRBV12-4 to TRBJ2-7, with D possibly TRBD1 on 8 matching bases. The CDR3 loop spans 15 amino acids. Trimming took off 2 bases at V and 2 bases at J, with 13 bases between the two ends. The CDR3 coding sequence is TGTGCCAGCAGTTTAAACAGGGGGGGTACCTACGAGCAGTACTTC. It yields the protein CASSLNRGGTYEQYF.

The CDR3 DNA sequence: TGCGCCAGCAGCTATCCGGGACAGATAAGCGAGCAGTACTTC. Its translation is CASSYPGQISEQYF. The V and J genes are TRBV4-1 and TRBJ2-7; 7 bases match TRBD1. V shed 5 bases, J shed 6 bases, and the junction held 10 bases outside the gene matches. The CDR3 extends over 14 amino acids. CDR1 and CDR2 from the germline V gene are MGHRA and YSYEKL.

In its sample, this clonotype was seen many times. This chain uses TRBV13 with TRBJ2-7, with a weak D call TRBD1 (5 bases). Trimming removed 4 bases from V and 0 bases from J, with 7 bases in between. Looked up from germline, CDR1 is PRHDT and CDR2 is FYEKMQ (reference sequence). The CDR3 loop spans 13 amino acids. CDR3 DNA sequence: TGTGCCAGCAGCTACCAGGGCTCCTACGAGCAGTACTTC. Translation gives CASSYQGSYEQYF.

The table lists this clonotype with a count of one. Just one base apart from a much larger clone, this may be a read error. The CDR3 ends on some other residue instead of the conserved phenylalanine or tryptophan, so this is likely a read error. The V gene is TRBV10-3, the J gene TRBJ2-7; 11 nucleotides agree with TRBD1. Per the germline V gene, CDR1 is ENHRY and CDR2 is SYGVKD. V gave up 4 bases and J gave up 0 bases; unmatched junction bases: 2. This CDR3 has 15 residues. CDR3 sequence (DNA): TGTGCCATCAGTGGGACAGGGGGCAACTCCTACGAGCAGTACTGC. This sequence encodes CAISGTGGNSYEQYC.

This clonotype was picked up many times. This rearrangement joins TRBV20-1 to TRBJ1-5; 9 bases are shared with TRBD1. Germline V gene data show CDR1 as DFQATT and CDR2 as SNEGSKA (reference sequence). With V trimmed by 7 bases and J by 1 base, 5 bases remained unmatched. This CDR3 is built from 14 residues. This chain's CDR3 is CSVQTGGSNQPQHF. The CDR3 DNA follows: TGCAGTGTTCAGACAGGGGGAAGCAATCAGCCCCAGCATTTT.

This clonotype was picked up many times. The rearrangement uses TRBV7-2 and TRBJ1-5; no clear D gene. Germline CDR1 and CDR2: SGHTA and FQGNSA. Trimming took off 3 bases at V and 2 bases at J, with 8 bases between the two ends. The CDR3 is 14 amino acids. For the CDR3, the DNA is TGTGCCAGCAGCTTTGGAGAGGGCAATCAGCCCCAGCATTTT. It is translated as CASSFGEGNQPQHF. Variable domain in full (rest from reference TRBV7-2 and TRBJ1-5): GAGVSQSPSNKVTEKGKDVELRCDPISGHTALYWYRQSLGQGLEFLIYFQGNSAPDKSGLPSDRFSAERTGGSVSTLTIQRTQQEDSAVYLCASSFGEGNQPQHFGDGTRLSIL.

This chain links TRBV27 with TRBJ2-7; 15 bases map to TRBD2. The junction had 9 bases not matched to a gene; V was cut back by 0 bases and J by 0 bases. This CDR3 contains 20 residues. Germline assignment: CDR1 MNHEY and CDR2 SMNVEV (reference sequence). The CDR3 DNA follows: TGTGCCAGCAGTTTATCGGGCGGACTAGCGGGAGGGCTTCTCTCCTACGAGCAGTACTTC. It codes for CASSLSGGLAGGLLSYEQYF.

This clonotype was counted many times. The J gene is TRBJ2-7, the V gene TRBV28; 7 bases are shared with TRBD1. V lost 7 bases and J lost 3; bases outside the gene matches: 3. Germline CDR1 reads MDHEN; CDR2 reads SYDVKM. This CDR3 is 12 amino acids long. For the CDR3, the DNA is TGTGCCAGCACCGGGACAGTCTACGAGCAGTACTTC. The encoded protein is CASTGTVYEQYF.

This clonotype was seen only a few times. CDR3 residues: CASSVGLAGGTNTGELFF. The CDR3 nucleotides read TGTGCCAGCAGCGTAGGTCTAGCGGGAGGGACGAACACCGGGGAGCTGTTTTTT. This chain joins TRBV9 and TRBJ2-2, with TRBD2 identical over 12 bases. The CDR3 runs 18 residues. Trimming at V came to 0 bases and at J to 0 bases, leaving 3 bases not matched to a gene. Germline CDR1 is SGDLS and CDR2 is YYNGEE.